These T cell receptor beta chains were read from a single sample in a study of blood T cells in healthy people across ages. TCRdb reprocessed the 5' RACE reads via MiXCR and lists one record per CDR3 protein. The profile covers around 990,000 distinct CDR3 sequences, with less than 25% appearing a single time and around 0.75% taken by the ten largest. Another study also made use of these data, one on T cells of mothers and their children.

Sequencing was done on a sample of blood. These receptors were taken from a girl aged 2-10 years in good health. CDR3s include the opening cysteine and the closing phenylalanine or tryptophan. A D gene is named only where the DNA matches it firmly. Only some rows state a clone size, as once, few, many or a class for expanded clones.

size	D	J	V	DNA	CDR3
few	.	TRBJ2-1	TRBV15	TGTGCCACCAGCAGAGATCTGGGAGCCAAGGGTAATGAGCAGTTCTTC	CATSRDLGAKGNEQFF
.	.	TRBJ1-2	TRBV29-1	TGCAGCGCCGTAGATGTTAACTATGGCTACACCTTC	CSAVDVNYGYTF
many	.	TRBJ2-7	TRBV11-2	TGTGCCAGCAGTTTGTCCCCCTACGAGCAGTACTTC	CASSLSPYEQYF
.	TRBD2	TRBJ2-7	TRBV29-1	TGCAGCGTTGGGAGCGGGGCTGCCTACGAGCAGTACTTC	CSVGSGAAYEQYF
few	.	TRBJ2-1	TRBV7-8	TGTGCCAGCAGCGCCATTTCCAATGAGCAGTTCTTC	CASSAISNEQFF
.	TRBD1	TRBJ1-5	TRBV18	TGTGCCAGCTCTCCACCCGACAGGGTGTATCCCCAGCATTTT	CASSPPDRVYPQHF
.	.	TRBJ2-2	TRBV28	TGTGCCAGCAGCGACGTCTCCGTCTCGGTCAGGACCAACACCGGGGAGCTGTTTTTT	CASSDVSVSVRTNTGELFF
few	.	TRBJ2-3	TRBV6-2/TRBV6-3	TGTGCCAGCATCTACACGCACCCCAGCACTGATACGCAGTATTTT	CASIYTHPSTDTQYF
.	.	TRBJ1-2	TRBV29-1	TGCAGCGTTGTACCGGGACCCACTTATGGCTACACCTTC	CSVVPGPTYGYTF
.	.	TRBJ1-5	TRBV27	TGTGCCAGCAGCCCTAGGGCCAGTCAGCCCCAGCATTTT	CASSPRASQPQHF
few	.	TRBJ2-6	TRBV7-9	TGTGCCAGCAGCTCCTCAAGTGACGCCTCTGGGGCCAACGTCCTGACTTTC	CASSSSSDASGANVLTF
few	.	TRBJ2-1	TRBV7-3	TGTGCCAGCAGCTTAGGGATAGGGCCTGAGCAGTTCTTC	CASSLGIGPEQFF
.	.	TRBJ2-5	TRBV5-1	TGCGCCAGCAGCTTGGACGGGAGTAAAGAGACCCAGTACTTC	CASSLDGSKETQYF
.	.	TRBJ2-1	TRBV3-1	TGTGCCAGCAGCCCCCTGTCGAAAAGTTGGCAGTTCTTC	CASSPLSKSWQFF
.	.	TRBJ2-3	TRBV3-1	TGTGCCAGCTGTAGTCTCACAGATACGCAGTATTTT	CASCSLTDTQYF
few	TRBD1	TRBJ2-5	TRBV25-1	TGTGCCAGCAGTGAATTCACGGACAGGGCCGGGGAGACCCAGTACTTC	CASSEFTDRAGETQYF
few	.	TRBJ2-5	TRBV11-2	TGTGCCAGCAGCTTGATGGGGAGGGGGGAGACCCAGTACTTC	CASSLMGRGETQYF
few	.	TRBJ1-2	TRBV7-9	TGTGCCAGCAGCTTAGCGGGGAGTGAGGCCGGCTACACCTTC	CASSLAGSEAGYTF
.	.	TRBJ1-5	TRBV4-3	TGCGCCAGCAGCCAAGATCCCCAGTCCAATCAGCCCCAGCATTTT	CASSQDPQSNQPQHF
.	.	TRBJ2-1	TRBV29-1	TGCAGCGTAGGCGGCGGTGACAGTGAGCAGTTCTTC	CSVGGGDSEQFF
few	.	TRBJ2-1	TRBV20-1	TGCAGTGCTAGTGGCCACCGACCCTCTGAGCAGTTCTTC	CSASGHRPSEQFF
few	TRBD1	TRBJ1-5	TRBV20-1	TGCAGTGTGTGGGACAGAAATCAGCCCCAGCATTTT	CSVWDRNQPQHF
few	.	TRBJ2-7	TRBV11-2	TGTGCCAGCAGCTTAGATCCACACAGGCAGACGAGCTCCTACGAGCAGTACTTC	CASSLDPHRQTSSYEQYF
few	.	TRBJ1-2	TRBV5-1	TGCGCCAGCAGCTTGTTCGGGACCTGGGGGGACTATGGCTACACCTTC	CASSLFGTWGDYGYTF
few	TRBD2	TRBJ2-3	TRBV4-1	TGCGCCAGCAGCCAAGACATCGTGAGCGGGAGGGTTTCAGATACGCAGTATTTT	CASSQDIVSGRVSDTQYF
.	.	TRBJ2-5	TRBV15	TGTGCCACCAGCAGAGATTCCGGGGTCGAGACCCAGTACTTC	CATSRDSGVETQYF
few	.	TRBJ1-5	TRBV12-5	TGTGCTAGTGATAAATCCACAGGGTTTCAGCCCCAGCATTTT	CASDKSTGFQPQHF
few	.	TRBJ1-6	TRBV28	TGTGCCAGCAGTTTAATCGGGGGACGGAATTCACCCCTCCACTTT	CASSLIGGRNSPLHF
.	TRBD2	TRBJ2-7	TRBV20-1	TGCAGTGCCGCCCGAGGCGGGAGGTTCAACTACGAGCAGTACTTC	CSAARGGRFNYEQYF
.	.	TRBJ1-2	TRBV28	TGTGCCAGCAGTTCGCGTCTTGAGGGCTACACCTTC	CASSSRLEGYTF
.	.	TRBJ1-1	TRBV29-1	TGCAGCGTTGAAGCACGGGGGTCGGAAGAAGCTTTCTTT	CSVEARGSEEAFF
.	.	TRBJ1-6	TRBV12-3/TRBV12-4	TGTGCCAGCAGTTTAAATATGGATTCACCCCTCCACTTT	CASSLNMDSPLHF
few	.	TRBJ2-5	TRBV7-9	TGTGCCAGCAGCCTAGAACGGGGAAGAGAGACCCAGTACTTC	CASSLERGRETQYF
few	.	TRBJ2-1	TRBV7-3	TGTGCCAGCAACTTAGGGGGGGGAAGGTACAATGAGCAGTTCTTC	CASNLGGGRYNEQFF
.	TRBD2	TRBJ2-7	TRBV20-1	TGCAGTGCTAGAAAAGCGGGACTAACCTACGAGCAGTACTTC	CSARKAGLTYEQYF
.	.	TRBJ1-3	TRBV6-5	TGTGCCAGCAGTTATACCAGGGATGAGGAAAACACCATATATTTT	CASSYTRDEENTIYF
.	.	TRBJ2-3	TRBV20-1	TGCAGTGCTAGAGTACAGGGCACAGATACGCAGTATTTT	CSARVQGTDTQYF
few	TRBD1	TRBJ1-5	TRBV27	TGTGCCAGCAGACAAACTGGACAGGGCTCCCCACAGCATTTT	CASRQTGQGSPQHF
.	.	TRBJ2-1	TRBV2	TGTGCCAGCGGATCCGTGGAGCAGTTCTTC	CASGSVEQFF
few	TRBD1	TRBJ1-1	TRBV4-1	TGCGCCAGCAGCATCCGGACAGGGGTGGACACTGAAGCTTTCTTT	CASSIRTGVDTEAFF
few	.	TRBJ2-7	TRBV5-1	TGCGCCAGCAGCCGAGGAGGATTAAACTTCTACGAGCAGTACTTC	CASSRGGLNFYEQYF
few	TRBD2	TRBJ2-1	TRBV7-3	TGTGCCAGCAGACCACTCGGGGGAGGGCACAATGAGCAGTTCTTC	CASRPLGGGHNEQFF
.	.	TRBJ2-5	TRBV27	TGTGCCAGCAAGAAGGGCTCAGAGACCCAGTACTTC	CASKKGSETQYF
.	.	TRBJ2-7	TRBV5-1	TGCGCCAGCAGCGGAGACTCGGACATTCACTACGAGCAGTACTTC	CASSGDSDIHYEQYF
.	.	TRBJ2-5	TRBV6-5	TGTGCCAGCAGTTATCACGTCCCTTCGTCGGGATCACAAGAGACCCAGTACTTC	CASSYHVPSSGSQETQYF
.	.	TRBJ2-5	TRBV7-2	TGTGCCAGCAGCTTAGCGGGGGGCGCAGAGACCCATTACTTC	CASSLAGGAETHYF
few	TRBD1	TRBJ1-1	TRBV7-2	TGTGCCAGCAGCGCAGGGACAGGGACTGAAGCTTTCTTT	CASSAGTGTEAFF
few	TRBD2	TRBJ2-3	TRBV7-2	TGTGCCAGCAGCTTAAGGACTAGCGGGGCCACAGATACGCAGTATTTT	CASSLRTSGATDTQYF
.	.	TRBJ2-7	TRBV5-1	TGCGCCAGCAGCCCAGCTAGTGCCTACCTGAGAAACGAGCAGTACTTC	CASSPASAYLRNEQYF
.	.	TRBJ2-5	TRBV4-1	TGCGCCAGCAGCCAGGCGAGACAGAAGAATCAAGAGACCCAGTACTTC	CASSQARQKNQETQYF
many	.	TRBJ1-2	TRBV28	TGTGCCAGCAGTCCCCCGGAGTATGGCTACACCTTC	CASSPPEYGYTF
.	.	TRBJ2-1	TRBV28	TGTGCCAGCAGTTTGATCAGATTTAATGAGCAGTTCTTC	CASSLIRFNEQFF